The sequence of this T cell receptor beta chain was determined in a study of cytomegalovirus exposure and HLA in healthy donors. Study context: HLA-typed donors contributed some 83 million unique TCRs, which were held in an early data release.

This CDR3 spans 12 amino acids. V lost 3 bases, J lost 7 bases, and 10 bases lay in between. Germline assignment: CDR1 LNHDA and CDR2 SQIVND (reference sequence). The primer mix had 60 Vbeta and 13 Jbeta primers. TCRdb's copy holds only in-frame clones and misses some; the assay was immunoSEQ multiplex PCR. The table counts approximately 130,000 clones; 1.5% to 2% lies in the top ten. Findings and caveats of the study: According to an earlier analysis, most TCR beta V segments yielded productive rearrangements about 90% or about 30% of the time. Most TCRs appeared rarely, but some public TCRs recurred in many donors. A later analysis, which compared TCR beta chains of equal frequency, found the HLA-associated ones more clonally expanded.

In the case of this clone: The antigen remains unidentified.

The sequenced sample consisted of PBMCs. The sequence came from an older woman in good health and CMV-seronegative. J is TRBJ2-7 and V is TRBV19; no clear D. In nucleotides, the CDR3 is TGTGCCAGTAGTATTGGCCTGAATGAGCAGTACTTC. Its protein is CASSIGLNEQYF. The entire variable domain, with the rest obtained from reference TRBV19 and TRBJ2-7, is as follows: DGGITQSPKYLFRKEGQNVTLSCEQNLNHDAMYWYRQDPGQGLRLIYYSQIVNDFQKGDIAEGYSVSREKKESFPLTVTSAQKNPTAFYLCASSIGLNEQYFGPGTRLTVT.